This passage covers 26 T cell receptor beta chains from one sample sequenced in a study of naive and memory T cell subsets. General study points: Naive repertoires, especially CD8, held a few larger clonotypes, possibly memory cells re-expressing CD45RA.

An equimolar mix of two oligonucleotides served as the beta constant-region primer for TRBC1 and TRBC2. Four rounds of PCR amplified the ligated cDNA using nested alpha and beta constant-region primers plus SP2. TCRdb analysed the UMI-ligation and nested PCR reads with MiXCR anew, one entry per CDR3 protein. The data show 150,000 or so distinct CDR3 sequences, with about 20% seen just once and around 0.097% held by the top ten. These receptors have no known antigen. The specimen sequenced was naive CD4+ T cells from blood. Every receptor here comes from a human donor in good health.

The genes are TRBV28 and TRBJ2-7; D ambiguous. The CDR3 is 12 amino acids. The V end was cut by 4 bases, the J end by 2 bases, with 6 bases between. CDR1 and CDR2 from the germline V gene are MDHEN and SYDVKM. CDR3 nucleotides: TGTGCCAGCAGTTCCGGAGCCTACGAGCAGTACTTC. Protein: CASSSGAYEQYF.

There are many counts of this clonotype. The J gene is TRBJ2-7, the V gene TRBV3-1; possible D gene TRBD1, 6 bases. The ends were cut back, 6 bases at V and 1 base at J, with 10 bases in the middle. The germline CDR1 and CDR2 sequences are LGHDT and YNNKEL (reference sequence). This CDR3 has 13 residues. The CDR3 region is CASRRTDSYEQYF. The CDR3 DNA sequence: TGTGCCAGCAGAAGGACAGATTCCTACGAGCAGTACTTC.

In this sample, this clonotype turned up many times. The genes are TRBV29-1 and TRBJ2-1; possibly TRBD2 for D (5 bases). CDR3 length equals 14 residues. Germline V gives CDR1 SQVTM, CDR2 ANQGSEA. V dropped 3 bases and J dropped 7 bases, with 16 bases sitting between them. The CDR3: CSVESNGKANEQFF. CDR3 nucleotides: TGCAGCGTTGAGTCGAACGGGAAGGCGAATGAGCAGTTCTTC.

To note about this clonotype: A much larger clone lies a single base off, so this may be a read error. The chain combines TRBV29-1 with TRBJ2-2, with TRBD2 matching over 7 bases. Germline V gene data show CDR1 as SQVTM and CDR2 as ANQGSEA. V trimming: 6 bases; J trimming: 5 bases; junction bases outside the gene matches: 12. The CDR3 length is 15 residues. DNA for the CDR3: TGCAGCGTGATACTAGTGGGAGGGCGAACCGGGGAGCTGTTTTTT. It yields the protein CSVILVGGRTGELFF.

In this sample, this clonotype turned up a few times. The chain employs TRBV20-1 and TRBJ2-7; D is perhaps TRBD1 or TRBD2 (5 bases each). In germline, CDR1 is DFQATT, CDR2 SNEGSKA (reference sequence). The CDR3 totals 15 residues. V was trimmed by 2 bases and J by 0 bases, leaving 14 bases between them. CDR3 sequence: CSARPGTHLSYEQYF. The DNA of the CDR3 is TGCAGTGCTAGACCCGGGACCCACCTCTCCTACGAGCAGTACTTC.

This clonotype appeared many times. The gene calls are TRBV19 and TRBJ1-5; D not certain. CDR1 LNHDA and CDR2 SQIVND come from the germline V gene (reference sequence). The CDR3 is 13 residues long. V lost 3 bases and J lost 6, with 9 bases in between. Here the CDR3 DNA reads TGTGCCAGTAGTATTGGGTTCACTCAGCCCCAGCATTTT. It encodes CASSIGFTQPQHF.

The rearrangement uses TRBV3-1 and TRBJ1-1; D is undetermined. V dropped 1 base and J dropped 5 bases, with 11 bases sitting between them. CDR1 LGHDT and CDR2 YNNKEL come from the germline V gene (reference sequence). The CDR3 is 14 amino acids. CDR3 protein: CASSQVGRFTEAFF. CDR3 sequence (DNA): TGTGCCAGCAGCCAAGTCGGCAGGTTTACTGAAGCTTTCTTT.

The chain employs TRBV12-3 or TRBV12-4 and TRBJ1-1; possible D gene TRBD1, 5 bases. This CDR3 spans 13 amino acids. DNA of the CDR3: TGTGGTTCCGAGCGAGACAGATACACTGAAGCTTTCTTT. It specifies CGSERDRYTEAFF.

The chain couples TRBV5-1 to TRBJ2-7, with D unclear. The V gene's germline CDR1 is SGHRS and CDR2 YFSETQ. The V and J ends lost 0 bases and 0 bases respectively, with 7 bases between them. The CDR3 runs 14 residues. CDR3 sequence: CASSLGFGSYEQYF. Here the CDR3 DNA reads TGCGCCAGCAGCTTGGGTTTTGGCTCCTACGAGCAGTACTTC.

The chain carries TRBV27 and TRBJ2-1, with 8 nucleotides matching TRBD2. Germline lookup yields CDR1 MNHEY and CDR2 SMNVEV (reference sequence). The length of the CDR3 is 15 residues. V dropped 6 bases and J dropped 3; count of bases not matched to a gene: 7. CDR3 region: CASRRSGMGYNEQFF. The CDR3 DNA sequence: TGTGCCAGCAGGCGTAGCGGGATGGGCTACAATGAGCAGTTCTTC.

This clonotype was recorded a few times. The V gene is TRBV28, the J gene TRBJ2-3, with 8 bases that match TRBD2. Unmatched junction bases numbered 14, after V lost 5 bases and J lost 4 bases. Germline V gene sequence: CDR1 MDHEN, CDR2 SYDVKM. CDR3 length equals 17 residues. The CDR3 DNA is TGTGCCAGCAGTCCCTCAGCGGGAGTGCTCTTCGCAGATACGCAGTATTTT. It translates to CASSPSAGVLFADTQYF.

CDR3 sequence reads: CASSLVHPMNTEAFF. CDR3 nucleotide sequence: TGTGCCAGCAGCTTAGTCCACCCCATGAACACTGAAGCTTTCTTT. V and J are TRBV7-9 and TRBJ1-1; no clear D gene. The V and J ends lost 1 base and 0 bases respectively, with 9 bases between them. The germline gives CDR1 SEHNR, CDR2 FQNEAQ (reference sequence). CDR3 length equals 15 residues.

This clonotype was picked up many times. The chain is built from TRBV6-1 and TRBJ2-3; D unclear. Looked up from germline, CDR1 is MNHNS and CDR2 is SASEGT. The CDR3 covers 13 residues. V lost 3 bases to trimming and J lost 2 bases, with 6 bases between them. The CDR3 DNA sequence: TGTGCCAGCAGTGAGACCTACACAGATACGCAGTATTTT. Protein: CASSETYTDTQYF.

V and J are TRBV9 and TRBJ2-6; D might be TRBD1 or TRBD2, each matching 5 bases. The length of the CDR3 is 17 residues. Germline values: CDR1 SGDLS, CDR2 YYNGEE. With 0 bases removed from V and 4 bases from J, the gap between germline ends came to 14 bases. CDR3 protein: CASSVGGPGWGANVLTF. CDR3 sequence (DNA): TGTGCCAGCAGCGTAGGGGGACCCGGATGGGGGGCCAACGTCCTGACTTTC.

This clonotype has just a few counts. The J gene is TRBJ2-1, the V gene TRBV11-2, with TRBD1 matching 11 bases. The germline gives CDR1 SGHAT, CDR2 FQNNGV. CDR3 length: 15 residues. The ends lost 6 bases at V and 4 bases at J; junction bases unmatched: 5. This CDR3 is CASRRTGGIYNEQFF. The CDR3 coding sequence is TGTGCCAGCAGAAGGACAGGGGGCATATACAATGAGCAGTTCTTC.

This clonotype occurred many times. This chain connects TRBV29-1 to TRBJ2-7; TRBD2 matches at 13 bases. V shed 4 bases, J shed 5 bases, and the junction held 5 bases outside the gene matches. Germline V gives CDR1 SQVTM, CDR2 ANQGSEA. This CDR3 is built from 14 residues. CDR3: CSVGLAGGFHEQYF. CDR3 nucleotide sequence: TGCAGCGTTGGACTAGCGGGAGGTTTCCACGAGCAGTACTTC.

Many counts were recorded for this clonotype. This CDR3 reads CASSLLSTTGELFF. The CDR3 bases are TGTGCCAGCAGCCTCTTGAGCACTACCGGGGAGCTGTTTTTT. This chain joins TRBV3-1 and TRBJ2-2; no definite D call. Germline assignment: CDR1 LGHDT and CDR2 YNNKEL (reference sequence). The CDR3 contains 14 residues. Trimming removed 4 bases at V and 5 bases at J, with 11 bases between.

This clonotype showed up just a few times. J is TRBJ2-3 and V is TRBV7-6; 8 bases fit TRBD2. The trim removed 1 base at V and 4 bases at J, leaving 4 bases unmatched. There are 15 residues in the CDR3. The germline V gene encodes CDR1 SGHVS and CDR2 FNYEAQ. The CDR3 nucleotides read TGTGCCAGCAGCTTAGTTCGGGAGGGCGCAGATACGCAGTATTTT. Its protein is CASSLVREGADTQYF. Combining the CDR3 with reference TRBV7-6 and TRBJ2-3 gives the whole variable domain GAGVSQSPRYKVTKRGQDVALRCDPISGHVSLYWYRQALGQGPEFLTYFNYEAQQDKSGLPNDRFSAERPEGSISTLTIQRTEQRDSAMYRCASSLVREGADTQYFGPGTRLTVL.

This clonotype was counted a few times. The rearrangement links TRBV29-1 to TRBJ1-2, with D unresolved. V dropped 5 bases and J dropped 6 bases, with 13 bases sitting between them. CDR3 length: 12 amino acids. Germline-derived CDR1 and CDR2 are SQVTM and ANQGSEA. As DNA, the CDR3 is TGCAGCGTTCCGGACCATAAAGATGGCTACACCTTC. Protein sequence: CSVPDHKDGYTF.

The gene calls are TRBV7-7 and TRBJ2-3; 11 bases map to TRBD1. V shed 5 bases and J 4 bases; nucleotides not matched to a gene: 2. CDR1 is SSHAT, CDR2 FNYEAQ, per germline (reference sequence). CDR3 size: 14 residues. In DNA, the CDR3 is TGTGCCAGCAGCATGGGACAGGGGGCAGATACGCAGTATTTT. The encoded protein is CASSMGQGADTQYF. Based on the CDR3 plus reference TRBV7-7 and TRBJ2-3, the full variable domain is GAGVSQSPRYKVTKRGQDVTLRCDPISSHATLYWYQQALGQGPEFLTYFNYEAQPDKSGLPSDRFSAERPEGSISTLTIQRTEQRDSAMYRCASSMGQGADTQYFGPGTRLTVL.

The CDR3 here is CASSPGQGNTEAFF. The CDR3 DNA sequence: TGCGCCAGCAGCCCGGGACAGGGGAACACTGAAGCTTTCTTT. This chain joins TRBV5-1 and TRBJ1-1; 9 nucleotides match TRBD1. V was clipped by 4 bases and J by 1 base; unmatched bases: 2. Germline CDR1 is SGHRS and CDR2 is YFSETQ. This CDR3 region has 14 residues.

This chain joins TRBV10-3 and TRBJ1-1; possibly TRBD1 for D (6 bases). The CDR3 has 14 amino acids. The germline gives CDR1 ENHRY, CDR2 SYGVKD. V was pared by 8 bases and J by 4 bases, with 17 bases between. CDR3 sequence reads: CAISGQGRVTEAFF. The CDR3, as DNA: TGTGCCATCTCTGGCCAGGGGCGGGTCACTGAAGCTTTCTTT.

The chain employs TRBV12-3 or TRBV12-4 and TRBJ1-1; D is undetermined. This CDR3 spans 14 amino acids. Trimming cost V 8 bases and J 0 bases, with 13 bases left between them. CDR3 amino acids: CASWTRRVNTEAFF. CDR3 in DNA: TGTGCCAGCTGGACGCGTCGGGTGAACACTGAAGCTTTCTTT.

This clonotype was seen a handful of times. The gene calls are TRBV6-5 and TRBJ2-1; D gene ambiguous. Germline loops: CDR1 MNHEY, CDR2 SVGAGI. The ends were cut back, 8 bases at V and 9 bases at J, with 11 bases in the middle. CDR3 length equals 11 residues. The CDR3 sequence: CASFKTGEQFF. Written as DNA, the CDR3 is TGTGCCAGCTTTAAGACTGGTGAGCAGTTCTTC.

The CDR3 spells CASRKGQVTSGANVLTF. CDR3 sequence (DNA): TGTGCCAGCAGAAAGGGACAGGTGACCTCTGGGGCCAACGTCCTGACTTTC. V is TRBV12-3 or TRBV12-4 and J is TRBJ2-6; 8 bases line up with TRBD1. This CDR3 region has 17 residues. The trim removed 6 bases at V and 0 bases at J, leaving 7 bases unmatched.

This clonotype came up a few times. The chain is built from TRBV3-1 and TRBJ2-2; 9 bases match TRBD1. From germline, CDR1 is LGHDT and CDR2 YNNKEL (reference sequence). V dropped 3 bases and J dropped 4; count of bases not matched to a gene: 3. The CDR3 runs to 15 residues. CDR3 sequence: CASSQGTGPTGELFF. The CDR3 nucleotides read TGTGCCAGCAGCCAGGGGACAGGGCCCACCGGGGAGCTGTTTTTT.